The 31 T cell receptor beta chains given below trace back to one sample, sequenced in a study of blood T cell repertoires in COVID-19. Data came from immunoSEQ multiplex PCR; TCRdb stores just in-frame clones and leaves some out. The top ten clones hold 9% to 9.5% of a sample with a few hundred thousand clones, approximately 86% of them seen once. Sequences were obtained from peripheral blood. The receptors originated from a man younger than 35 with active or convalescent COVID-19.

V and J are TRBV11-2 and TRBJ1-5; perhaps TRBD1 as D (6 bases). The V and J ends lost 5 bases and 7 bases respectively, with 15 bases between them. Germline V gene lookup returns CDR1 SGHAT and CDR2 FQNNGV. The CDR3 length is 14 residues. DNA of the CDR3: TGTGCCAGCAGCCAGGGGCAGGGAAACCAGCCCCAGCATTTT. Protein product: CASSQGQGNQPQHF.

The V and J genes are TRBV14 and TRBJ1-2, with 8 bases fitting TRBD1. Unmatched junction bases numbered 6, after V lost 2 bases and J lost 4 bases. Germline lookup yields CDR1 SGHDN and CDR2 FVKESK. The CDR3 runs 15 residues. CDR3 loop: CASSQLDRVAYGYTF. The CDR3 region has the DNA TGTGCCAGCAGCCAATTGGACAGGGTCGCCTATGGCTACACCTTC.

This clone was seen just once. V gene TRBV5-4 combines with J gene TRBJ2-7; D might be TRBD2 (7 bases). The CDR3 consists of 12 residues. V gave up 5 bases and J gave up 5 bases, with 11 bases separating them. The germline V gene encodes CDR1 SGHNT and CDR2 YYREEE (reference sequence). The CDR3 DNA reads as TGTGCCAGCAGACTGGGGGGGCACGAGCAGTACTTC. It yields the protein CASRLGGHEQYF.

The chain couples TRBV4-1 to TRBJ2-7; 7 bases are shared with TRBD1. Trimming cost V 5 bases and J 2 bases; bases outside gene matches: 15. The CDR3 spans 17 residues. Germline CDR1 is MGHRA and CDR2 is YSYEKL. CDR3 loop: CASSNSLTRDRAYEQYF. The CDR3 DNA follows: TGCGCCAGCAGCAACTCCTTAACCCGGGACAGAGCCTACGAGCAGTACTTC.

This chain connects TRBV5-5 to TRBJ1-4; maybe TRBD1 (6 bases). The CDR3 runs 15 residues. Germline V CDR1 and CDR2: SGHKS, YYEKEE (reference sequence). V lost 5 bases and J 6 bases, leaving 17 bases between the germline ends. The DNA for the CDR3 is TGTGCCAGCAGTCCTGGGGGGGCTTGGGATGAAAAACTGTTTTTT. It specifies CASSPGGAWDEKLFF.

V gene TRBV12-3 or TRBV12-4 combines with J gene TRBJ1-5; the D is unclear. Between the trimmed V and J ends, which lost 2 bases and 9 bases, there was a span of 11 bases. This CDR3 region has 13 residues. Here the CDR3 reads CASSLQSWRPQHF. DNA for the CDR3: TGTGCCAGCAGTTTACAATCGTGGAGGCCCCAGCATTTT.

This chain joins TRBV14 and TRBJ1-1; unclear D gene. Germline assignment: CDR1 SGHDN and CDR2 FVKESK. This CDR3 spans 13 amino acids. Between the trimmed V and J ends, which lost 0 bases and 1 base, there was a span of 3 bases. The CDR3 DNA follows: TGTGCCAGCAGCCAAGACAAGAACACTGAAGCTTTCTTT. Protein product: CASSQDKNTEAFF.

The rearrangement uses TRBV12-5 and TRBJ1-1, with 8 bases aligning to TRBD1. V lost 0 bases, J lost 6 bases, and 9 bases stayed unmatched. CDR1 is LGHNT and CDR2 is FRNRAP in the germline V gene. This CDR3 comprises 16 residues. This CDR3 reads CASGLVVTGAIAEAFF. The CDR3 DNA sequence: TGTGCTAGTGGTTTGGTAGTGACAGGGGCCATCGCTGAAGCTTTCTTT.

This rearrangement joins TRBV13 to TRBJ1-2, with TRBD1 identical over 10 bases. Germline values: CDR1 PRHDT, CDR2 FYEKMQ (reference sequence). The junction had 18 bases not matched to a gene; V was cut back by 6 bases and J by 14 bases. This CDR3 contains 15 residues. The CDR3 DNA reads as TGTGCCAGCAGTCCTCGAAGGGGACAGGGGCCTTCTAGGACCTTC. Translated, it gives CASSPRRGQGPSRTF.

The CDR3 region is CASSLAGQVTNYGYTF. The CDR3 DNA is TGCGCCAGCAGCTTGGCCGGACAGGTCACTAACTATGGCTACACCTTC. The rearrangement uses TRBV5-1 and TRBJ1-2; 7 bases line up with TRBD1. This CDR3 contains 16 residues. Germline assignment: CDR1 SGHRS and CDR2 YFSETQ. The V and J ends lost 0 bases and 0 bases, in that order; junction bases with no gene match: 5.

This chain uses TRBV5-6 with TRBJ2-1, with 11 bases lining up with TRBD1. CDR1 SGHDT and CDR2 YYEEEE come from the germline V gene. CDR3 length: 16 amino acids. V was pared by 2 bases and J by 7 bases, with 8 bases of the junction left unmatched. CDR3 loop: CASSFTGTGGRNEQFF. CDR3 in DNA: TGTGCCAGCAGCTTCACCGGGACAGGGGGTCGGAATGAGCAGTTCTTC.

The V call is TRBV13, the J call TRBJ2-5, with D possibly TRBD1 on 6 matching bases. From germline, CDR1 is PRHDT and CDR2 FYEKMQ (reference sequence). The V gene lost 4 bases and the J gene lost 7 bases, with 16 bases spanning the gap. This CDR3 is built from 14 residues. CDR3 protein: CASSSDTGLGTQYF. In DNA form, the CDR3 reads TGTGCCAGCAGCTCCGATACAGGGCTTGGGACCCAGTACTTC.

V is TRBV5-5 and J is TRBJ1-2, with 7 bases lining up with TRBD1. J lost 7 bases, V lost 0 bases, and 9 bases had no gene match. Looked up from germline, CDR1 is SGHKS and CDR2 is YYEKEE (reference sequence). There are 15 residues in the CDR3. The CDR3 loop is CASSLAGGGASGYTF. CDR3 coding DNA: TGTGCCAGCAGCTTGGCCGGAGGGGGCGCGTCTGGCTACACCTTC.

The chain carries TRBV5-6 and TRBJ1-5, with D possibly TRBD1 on 6 matching bases. In germline, CDR1 is SGHDT, CDR2 YYEEEE. V was shortened by 4 bases and J by 3 bases, with 14 bases between the two germline ends. This CDR3 contains 15 residues. CDR3 loop: CASSDKGQLNQPQHF. CDR3 sequence (DNA): TGTGCCAGCAGCGACAAAGGACAGCTCAATCAGCCCCAGCATTTT.

V gene TRBV19 combines with J gene TRBJ2-2; 12 nucleotides match TRBD1. The germline V gene has CDR1 LNHDA and CDR2 SQIVND (reference sequence). V lost 7 bases, J lost 5 bases, and 23 bases stayed unmatched. The CDR3 extends over 21 amino acids. CDR3 bases: TGTGCCAGTATTAACCAAAGGGCGGGACAGGGGGCTACTGTAGGGACCGGGGAGCTGTTTTTT. Residues: CASINQRAGQGATVGTGELFF.

The CDR3 nucleotides read TGTGCCATCAGTGGCGGTCAGGGACAGGGTGGCCTCTACGAGCAGTACTTC. Translating gives CAISGGQGQGGLYEQYF. The chain joins TRBV10-3 to TRBJ2-7, with 9 bases fitting TRBD1. This CDR3 comprises 17 residues. V was clipped by 4 bases and J by 3 bases; unmatched bases: 13. Germline assignment: CDR1 ENHRY and CDR2 SYGVKD.

The gene calls are TRBV2 and TRBJ1-5; D is possibly TRBD1 (5 bases). Trimming took 2 bases from V and 5 from J, leaving 13 bases between them. This CDR3 region has 15 residues. Germline V gene data show CDR1 as SNHLY and CDR2 as FYNNEI. The DNA for the CDR3 is TGTGCCAGCAGTGAAATAGGGGCGGGGGATCAGCCCCAGCATTTT. This codes for CASSEIGAGDQPQHF.

This clone appeared once. The same CDR3 arises from other DNA sequences in this sample as well. CDR3 protein: CASSVSGGTQETQYF. The CDR3 nucleotides are TGTGCCAGCAGCGTGAGCGGGGGGACCCAAGAGACCCAGTACTTC. This chain links TRBV9 with TRBJ2-5, with 9 bases aligning to TRBD2. CDR3 length: 15 residues. Germline V gene lookup returns CDR1 SGDLS and CDR2 YYNGEE. Germline trimming cut 2 bases from V and 1 base from J; bases unmatched to any gene: 3. The full variable domain, in which reference TRBV9 and TRBJ2-5 provide the parts outside the CDR3, is DSGVTQTPKHLITATGQRVTLRCSPRSGDLSVYWYQQSLDQGLQFLIQYYNGEERAKGNILERFSAQQFPDLHSELNLSSLELGDSALYFCASSVSGGTQETQYFGPGTRLLVL.

The genes are TRBV6-5 and TRBJ2-2; D gene unclear. Germline-derived CDR1 and CDR2 are MNHEY and SVGAGI. The CDR3 is 16 amino acids. Trimming cost V 2 bases and J 0 bases, with 10 bases left between them. CDR3 loop: CASSYRVHSNTGELFF. CDR3 DNA: TGTGCCAGCAGTTACCGGGTCCATTCGAACACCGGGGAGCTGTTTTTT.

This chain links TRBV3-1 (or the pseudogene TRBV3-2) with TRBJ2-1; 7 bases match TRBD1. Trimming took 6 bases from V and 8 from J; bases not matched to a gene: 10. The CDR3 is 14 amino acids. Germline V gene sequence: CDR1 LGHDT, CDR2 YNNKEL (reference sequence). The CDR3 DNA follows: TGTGCCAGCAGACACAGGGGTTTGAGGGATGAGCAGTTCTTC. Encoded protein: CASRHRGLRDEQFF.

The chain employs TRBV4-1 and TRBJ1-2, with 7 bases fitting TRBD1. The germline V gene encodes CDR1 MGHRA and CDR2 YSYEKL. V was pared by 0 bases and J by 6 bases, with 10 bases of the junction left unmatched. CDR3 size: 16 residues. The CDR3 is CASSQDLLRGRDGYTF. The DNA for the CDR3 is TGCGCCAGCAGCCAAGATCTATTAAGGGGGCGGGATGGCTACACCTTC.

This clone was detected once. The chain links TRBV9 to TRBJ1-4, with D perhaps matching TRBD1 (6 bases). Germline CDR1 SGDLS, CDR2 YYNGEE. V lost 5 bases to trimming and J lost 2 bases, with 13 bases between them. CDR3 length: 15 residues. The CDR3 loop is CASSSFTGTNEKLFF. The CDR3 DNA follows: TGTGCCAGCAGTTCCTTCACAGGGACTAATGAAAAACTGTTTTTT.

This clone was picked up a small number of times. CDR3 loop: CASSRGTNNEQFF. CDR3 coding DNA: TGTGCCAGCAGCAGGGGGACGAACAATGAGCAGTTCTTC. The chain couples TRBV6-4 to TRBJ2-1; 7 bases are shared with TRBD1. The V gene end was trimmed by 6 bases and the J gene end by 5 bases; junction bases not matched to a gene: 4. Per germline, CDR1 MRHNA and CDR2 SNTAGT. This CDR3 has 13 amino acids.

This CDR3 reads CAIRDRGSNNSPLHF. The CDR3 DNA follows: TGTGCCATCAGGGACAGGGGGTCAAATAATTCACCCCTCCACTTT. This chain uses TRBV10-3 with TRBJ1-6, with 10 bases that match TRBD1. This CDR3 is built from 15 residues. The ends lost 6 bases at V and 5 bases at J; junction bases unmatched: 4. The germline gives CDR1 ENHRY, CDR2 SYGVKD.

J is TRBJ1-1 and V is TRBV7-9; D call uncertain. With 6 bases removed from V and 11 bases from J, the gap between germline ends came to 16 bases. The CDR3 totals 12 residues. Germline CDR1 SEHNR, CDR2 FQNEAQ (reference sequence). This chain's CDR3 is CASRTQALGAFF. The CDR3 nucleotides read TGTGCCAGCAGAACTCAGGCGCTTGGTGCTTTCTTT.

The gene calls are TRBV2 and TRBJ1-1; no firm D call. Germline values: CDR1 SNHLY, CDR2 FYNNEI. With 7 bases removed from V and 5 bases from J, the gap between germline ends came to 11 bases. The CDR3 contains 12 residues. The CDR3: CASTLVRTEAFF. Here the CDR3 DNA reads TGTGCCAGCACCCTGGTGCGGACTGAAGCTTTCTTT.

The chain employs TRBV2 and TRBJ1-1; D may be TRBD1 (5 bases). The CDR3 has 11 residues. Trimming removed 7 bases at V and 13 bases at J, with 16 bases between. Germline V gene sequence: CDR1 SNHLY, CDR2 FYNNEI. The chain's CDR3 is CASMDTGLVFF. DNA of the CDR3: TGTGCCAGCATGGACACCGGATTAGTTTTCTTT.

The chain is built from TRBV7-9 and TRBJ2-3; D is undetermined. Between the trimmed V and J ends, which lost 6 bases and 7 bases, there was a span of 8 bases. Germline-derived CDR1 and CDR2 are SEHNR and FQNEAQ (reference sequence). CDR3 size: 11 residues. CDR3 loop: CASSPANTQYF. DNA of the CDR3: TGTGCCAGCAGTCCCGCGAATACGCAGTATTTT.

The chain carries TRBV15 and TRBJ1-1; tentatively, D is TRBD1 (6 bases). Trimming shortened V by 5 bases and J by 1 base, and 14 bases separated the two germline ends. The CDR3 extends over 15 amino acids. Germline V gene sequence: CDR1 LNHNV, CDR2 YYDKDF (reference sequence). The CDR3 DNA reads as TGTGCCACCAGCGGGGGCCGATACAGGAACACTGAAGCTTTCTTT. It is translated as CATSGGRYRNTEAFF.

The chain joins TRBV5-1 to TRBJ2-7, with 8 bases aligning to TRBD2. The CDR3 loop spans 15 amino acids. The germline gives CDR1 SGHRS, CDR2 YFSETQ. J was trimmed by 5 bases and V by 4 bases; bases with no gene match: 11. The CDR3 DNA follows: TGCGCCAGCAGCCCCCACAGCGGGGGTATCCACGAGCAGTACTTC. Translation: CASSPHSGGIHEQYF.

The V call is TRBV7-9, the J call TRBJ2-7; no reliable D call. CDR3 length: 11 amino acids. V lost 5 bases and J 6 bases, leaving 8 bases between the germline ends. Germline V gene lookup returns CDR1 SEHNR and CDR2 FQNEAQ (reference sequence). The DNA for the CDR3 is TGTGCCAGCAGCCAAATGCGCGAGCAGTACTTC. Residues: CASSQMREQYF.